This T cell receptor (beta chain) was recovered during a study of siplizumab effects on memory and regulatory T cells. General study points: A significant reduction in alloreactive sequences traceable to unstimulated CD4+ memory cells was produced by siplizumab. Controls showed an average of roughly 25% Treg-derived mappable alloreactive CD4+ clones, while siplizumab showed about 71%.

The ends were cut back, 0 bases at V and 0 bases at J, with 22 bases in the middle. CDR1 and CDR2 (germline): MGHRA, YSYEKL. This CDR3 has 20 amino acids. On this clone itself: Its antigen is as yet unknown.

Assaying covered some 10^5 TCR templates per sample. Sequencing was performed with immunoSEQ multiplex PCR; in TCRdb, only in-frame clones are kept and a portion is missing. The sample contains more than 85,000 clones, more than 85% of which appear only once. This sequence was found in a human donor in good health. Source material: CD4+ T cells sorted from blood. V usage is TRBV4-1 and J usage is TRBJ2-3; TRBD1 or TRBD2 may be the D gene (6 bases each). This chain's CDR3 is CASSQDRSFRGASSTDTQYF. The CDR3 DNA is TGCGCCAGCAGCCAAGATCGATCGTTTAGGGGGGCCTCTAGCACAGATACGCAGTATTTT.